This record concerns one TCR beta chain sequence. The clone's antigen remains unknown. The sample holds no much larger clone one base away, and base qualities are not on file. Relative to germline, V is 4 bases shorter and J is 4 bases shorter, with 11 bases between their ends. The CDR3 covers 15 residues, taking in both the cysteine and the phenylalanine. Of the read, only the CDR3 DNA is kept; its 45 bases are in frame from base 1. Reading the germline V gene gives CDR1 MNHEY and CDR2 SVGAGI. The data stem from a study of control samples from healthy donors and cancer patients (dated by TCRdb to the early 2020s). The library was generated by the immunoSEQ multiplex PCR assay. The table comes from immuneACCESS by way of TCRdb, which keeps in-frame sequences with V and J called. Part of the clones is missing from these tables; in studies checked, under half for an unresolved V gene and the rest for unknown reasons. This sample holds roughly 120,000 clones; 70% to 90% were observed only once. The top ten clonotypes cover 3.2% of the sample.

The sample was blood. The chain joins TRBV6-5 to TRBJ1-6; TRBD1 is possibly the D segment (6 matching bases). The receptor comes from a man aged 50 to 60 in good health. The bases are TGTGCCAGCAGTTCAGGGGTGAGATATAATTCACCCCTCCACTTT. This is translated as CASSSGVRYNSPLHF.